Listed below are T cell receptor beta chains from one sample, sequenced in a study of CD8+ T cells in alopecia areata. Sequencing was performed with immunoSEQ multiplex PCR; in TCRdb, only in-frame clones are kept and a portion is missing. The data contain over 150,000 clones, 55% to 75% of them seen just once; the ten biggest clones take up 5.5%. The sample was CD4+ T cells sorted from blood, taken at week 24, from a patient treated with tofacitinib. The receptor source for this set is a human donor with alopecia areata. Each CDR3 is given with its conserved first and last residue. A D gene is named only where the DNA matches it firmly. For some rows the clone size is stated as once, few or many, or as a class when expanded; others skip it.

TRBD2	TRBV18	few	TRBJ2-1	TGTGCCAGCTCACCCTCGACTAGCGGGATTAACAATGAGCAGTTCTTC	CASSPSTSGINNEQFF
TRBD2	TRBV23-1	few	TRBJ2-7	TGCGCCAGCACGGCGGGGGGGCGTATCGAGCAGTACTTC	CASTAGGRIEQYF
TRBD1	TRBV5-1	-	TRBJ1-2	TGCGCCAGCAGCTTGGCCGGGACAGGGGACTATGGCTACACCTTC	CASSLAGTGDYGYTF
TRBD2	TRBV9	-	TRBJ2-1	TGTGCCAGCAGCGTAGAAGCGGGACGGGAGCAGTTCTTC	CASSVEAGREQFF
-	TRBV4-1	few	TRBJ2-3	TGCGCCAGCAGCCCTATGGCCTACAAGGGCCCCACAGATACGCAGTATTTT	CASSPMAYKGPTDTQYF
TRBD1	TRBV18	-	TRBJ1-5	TGTGCCAGCTCACCGGGACAGAGCAATCAGCCCCAGCATTTT	CASSPGQSNQPQHF
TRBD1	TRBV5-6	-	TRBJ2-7	TGTGCCAGCAGCATGGACAGGGGCCCTCGGGAGCAGTACTTC	CASSMDRGPREQYF
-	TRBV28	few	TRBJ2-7	TGTGCCAGCAGTACGACGGATCCCGACTCCTACGAGCAGTACTTC	CASSTTDPDSYEQYF
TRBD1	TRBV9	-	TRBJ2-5	TGTGCCAGCAGCGCGACAGGGCAAGAGACCCAGTACTTC	CASSATGQETQYF
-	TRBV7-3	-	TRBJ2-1	TGTGCCAGCAGCGGAGGGGACCGGCAGTTCTTC	CASSGGDRQFF
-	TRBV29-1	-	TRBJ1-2	TGCAGCGTTACAGGGTGGCGTGGCTACACCTTC	CSVTGWRGYTF
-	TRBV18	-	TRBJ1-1	TGTGCCAGCTCACCGGTGGGGAGGGACACTGAAGCTTTCTTT	CASSPVGRDTEAFF
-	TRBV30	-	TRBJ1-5	TGTGCCTGGAGTTTCAGGGGATTTAATCAGCCCCAGCATTTT	CAWSFRGFNQPQHF
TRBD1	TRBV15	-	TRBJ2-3	TGTGCCACCAGGCGAAGGACAGGGTATAGCACAGATACGCAGTATTTT	CATRRRTGYSTDTQYF
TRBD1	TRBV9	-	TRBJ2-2	TGTGCCAGCAGCGTTGACAGGGCGAACACCGGGGAGCTGTTTTTT	CASSVDRANTGELFF
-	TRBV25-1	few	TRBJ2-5	TGTGCCAGCACTGAGGGGGGAAACCAAGAGACCCAGTACTTC	CASTEGGNQETQYF
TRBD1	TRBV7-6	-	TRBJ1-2	TGTGCCAGCAGCTTAGCTGGACAGGGTTCGGGGGGCTACACCTTC	CASSLAGQGSGGYTF
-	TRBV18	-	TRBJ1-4	TGTGCCAGCCAAATCACCAATGAAAAACTGTTTTTT	CASQITNEKLFF
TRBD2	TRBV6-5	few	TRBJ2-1	TGTGCCAGCAGTTACACGCCTAGCGGGAGACACAATGAGCAGTTCTTC	CASSYTPSGRHNEQFF
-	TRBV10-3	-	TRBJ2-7	TGTGCCATCAGTGAGTCACGACAGACTCACGAGCAGTACTTC	CAISESRQTHEQYF
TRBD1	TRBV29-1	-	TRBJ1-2	TGCAGCGTTGAAGGCCACAGGGGACAGGGCTACACCTTC	CSVEGHRGQGYTF
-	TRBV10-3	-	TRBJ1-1	TGTGCCATCACCAGACAGCAGAACACTGAAGCTTTCTTT	CAITRQQNTEAFF
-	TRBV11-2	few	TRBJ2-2	TGTGCCAGCAGCTCCGGGACTGTACTAAACACCGGGGAGCTGTTTTTT	CASSSGTVLNTGELFF
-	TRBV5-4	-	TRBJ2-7	TGTGCCAGCAGCTTGTCTGGGGGAGTCGTCGAGCAGTACTTC	CASSLSGGVVEQYF
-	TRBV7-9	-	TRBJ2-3	TGTGCCAGCAGCTCTCCCGGGGATACGCAGTATTTT	CASSSPGDTQYF
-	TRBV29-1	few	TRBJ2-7	TGCAGCGTTGCTTCGGGGCTCTCCTACGAGCAGTACTTC	CSVASGLSYEQYF
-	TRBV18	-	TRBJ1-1	TGTGCCAGCTCACCACAGGGAACTGAAGCTTTCTTT	CASSPQGTEAFF
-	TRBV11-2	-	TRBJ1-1	TGTGCCAGCAGCTTAGTGGGGGGCCGGGACACTGAAGCTTTCTTT	CASSLVGGRDTEAFF
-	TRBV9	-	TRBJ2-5	TGTGCCAGCAGCGTAGCCCAGAGGGGTGCACAAGAGACCCAGTACTTC	CASSVAQRGAQETQYF
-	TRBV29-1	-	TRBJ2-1	TGCAGCGTTGAAGTGTGGGGGGGCGTCAATGAGCAGTTCTTC	CSVEVWGGVNEQFF
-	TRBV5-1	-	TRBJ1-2	TGCGCCAGCAGCTTCGGCAGGCCAACGCAGGGCTACACCTTC	CASSFGRPTQGYTF
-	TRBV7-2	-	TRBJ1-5	TGTGCCAGCAGCTTGATTGGGATAAATCAGCCCCAGCATTTT	CASSLIGINQPQHF